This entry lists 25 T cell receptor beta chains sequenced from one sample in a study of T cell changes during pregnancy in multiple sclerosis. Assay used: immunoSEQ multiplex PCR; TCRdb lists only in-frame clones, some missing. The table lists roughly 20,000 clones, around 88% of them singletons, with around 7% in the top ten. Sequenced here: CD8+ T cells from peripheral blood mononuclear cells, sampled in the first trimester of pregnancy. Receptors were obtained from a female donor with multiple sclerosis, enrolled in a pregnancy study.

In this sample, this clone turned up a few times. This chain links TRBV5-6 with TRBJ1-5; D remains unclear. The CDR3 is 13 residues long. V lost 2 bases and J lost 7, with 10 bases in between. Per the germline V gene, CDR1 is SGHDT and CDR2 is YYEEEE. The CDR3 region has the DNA TGTGCCAGCAGCTTATCGTCTAGCCAGCCCCAGCATTTT. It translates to CASSLSSSQPQHF. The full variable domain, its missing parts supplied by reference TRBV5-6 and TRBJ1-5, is DAGVTQSPTHLIKTRGQQVTLRCSPKSGHDTVSWYQQALGQGPQFIFQYYEEEERQRGNFPDRFSGHQFPNYSSELNVNALLLGDSALYLCASSLSSSQPQHFGDGTRLSIL.

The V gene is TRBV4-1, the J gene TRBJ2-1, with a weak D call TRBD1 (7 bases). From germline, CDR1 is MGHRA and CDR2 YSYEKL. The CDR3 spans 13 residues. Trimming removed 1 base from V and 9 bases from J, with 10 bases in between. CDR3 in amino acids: CASSQAGGREQFF. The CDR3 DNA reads TGCGCCAGCAGCCAAGCAGGGGGGCGTGAGCAGTTCTTC.

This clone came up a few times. The CDR3 DNA reads TGTGCCAGCAGTGAATCTGGACAGGGTTATGAAAAACTGTTTTTT. The encoded protein is CASSESGQGYEKLFF. The V call is TRBV25-1, the J call TRBJ1-4; 8 bases fit TRBD1. CDR3 size: 15 residues. The ends lost 1 base at V and 6 bases at J; junction bases unmatched: 4. The germline CDR1 and CDR2 sequences are MGHDK and SYGVNS.

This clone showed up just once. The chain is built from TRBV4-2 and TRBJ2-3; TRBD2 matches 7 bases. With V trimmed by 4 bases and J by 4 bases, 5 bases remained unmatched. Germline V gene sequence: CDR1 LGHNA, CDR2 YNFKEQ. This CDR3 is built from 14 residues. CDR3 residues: CASSPAGEADTQYF. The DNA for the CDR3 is TGTGCCAGCAGCCCCGCGGGGGAGGCAGATACGCAGTATTTT.

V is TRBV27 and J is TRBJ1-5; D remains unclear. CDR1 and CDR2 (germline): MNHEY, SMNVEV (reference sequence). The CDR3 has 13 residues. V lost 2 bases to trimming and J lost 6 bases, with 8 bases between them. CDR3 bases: TGTGCCAGCAGTTTAGGGTCAGGTCAGCCCCAGCATTTT. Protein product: CASSLGSGQPQHF.

The CDR3 is CASSEITLTGSSPLHF. For the CDR3, the DNA is TGTGCCAGCAGTGAAATAACCCTAACCGGGAGTTCACCCCTCCACTTT. This chain connects TRBV6-1 to TRBJ1-6; no clear D gene. CDR1 and CDR2 (germline): MNHNS, SASEGT. The CDR3 covers 16 residues. Trimming stripped 2 bases from V and 9 bases from J, with 17 bases between.

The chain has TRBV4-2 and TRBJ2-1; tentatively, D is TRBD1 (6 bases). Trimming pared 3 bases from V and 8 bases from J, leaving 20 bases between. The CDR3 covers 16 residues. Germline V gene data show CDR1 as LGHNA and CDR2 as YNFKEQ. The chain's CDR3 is CASSHGWVDRYDEQFF. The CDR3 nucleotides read TGTGCCAGCAGCCATGGGTGGGTTGACAGGTACGATGAGCAGTTCTTC.

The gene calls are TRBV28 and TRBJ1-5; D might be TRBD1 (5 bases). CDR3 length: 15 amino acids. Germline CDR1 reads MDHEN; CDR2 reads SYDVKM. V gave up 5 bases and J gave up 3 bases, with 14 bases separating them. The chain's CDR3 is CASSKTQGYNQPQHF. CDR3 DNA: TGTGCCAGCAGTAAAACTCAGGGATACAATCAGCCCCAGCATTTT.

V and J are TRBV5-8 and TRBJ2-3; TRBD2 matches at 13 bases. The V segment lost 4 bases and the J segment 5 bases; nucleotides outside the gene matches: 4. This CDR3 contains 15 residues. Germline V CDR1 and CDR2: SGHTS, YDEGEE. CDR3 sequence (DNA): TGTGCCAGCAGCGGGACTAGCGGGATTTTAGATACGCAGTATTTT. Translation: CASSGTSGILDTQYF.

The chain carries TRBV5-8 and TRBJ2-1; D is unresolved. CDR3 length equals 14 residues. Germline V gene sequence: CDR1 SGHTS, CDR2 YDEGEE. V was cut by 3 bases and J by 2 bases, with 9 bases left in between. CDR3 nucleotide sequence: TGTGCCAGCAGCTCCGAGGATACCTACAATGAGCAGTTCTTC. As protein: CASSSEDTYNEQFF.

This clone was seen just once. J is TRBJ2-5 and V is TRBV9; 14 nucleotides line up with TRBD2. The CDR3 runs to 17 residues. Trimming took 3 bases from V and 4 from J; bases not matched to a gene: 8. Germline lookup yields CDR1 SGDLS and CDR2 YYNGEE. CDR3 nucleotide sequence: TGTGCCAGCAGCGGACAAACGGGGACTAGCGGGAGAGAGACCCAGTACTTC. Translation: CASSGQTGTSGRETQYF.

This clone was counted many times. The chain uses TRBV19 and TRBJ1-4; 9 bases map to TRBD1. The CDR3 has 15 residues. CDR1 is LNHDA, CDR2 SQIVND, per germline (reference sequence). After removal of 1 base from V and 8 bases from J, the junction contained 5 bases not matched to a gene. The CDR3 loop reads CASSIGGQGSEKLFF. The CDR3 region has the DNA TGTGCCAGTAGTATAGGGGGACAGGGATCCGAAAAACTGTTTTTT.

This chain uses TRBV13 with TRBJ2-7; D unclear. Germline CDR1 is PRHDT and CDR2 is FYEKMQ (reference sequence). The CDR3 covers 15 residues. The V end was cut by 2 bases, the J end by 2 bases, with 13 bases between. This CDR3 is CASSLSETDTYEQYF. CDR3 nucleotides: TGTGCCAGCAGCTTATCGGAGACGGATACCTACGAGCAGTACTTC.

This chain's CDR3 is CASSDRGASGNTIYF. CDR3 DNA sequence: TGTGCCAGCAGTGATCGGGGGGCCTCAGGAAACACCATATATTTT. V and J are TRBV2 and TRBJ1-3; possible D gene TRBD1, 6 bases. V was trimmed by 3 bases and J by 4 bases, leaving 13 bases between them. The CDR3 totals 15 residues. The germline gives CDR1 SNHLY, CDR2 FYNNEI.

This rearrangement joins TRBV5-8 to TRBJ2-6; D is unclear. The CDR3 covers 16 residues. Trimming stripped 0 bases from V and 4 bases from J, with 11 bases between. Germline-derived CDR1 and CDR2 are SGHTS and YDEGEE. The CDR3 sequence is CASSLEVAPGANVLTF. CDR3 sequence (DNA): TGTGCCAGCAGCTTGGAAGTGGCCCCCGGGGCCAACGTCCTGACTTTC.

CDR3 residues: CASSSGDGQFF. The CDR3 DNA reads as TGTGCCAGCAGCTCCGGGGATGGGCAGTTCTTC. This chain joins TRBV13 and TRBJ2-1, with D possibly being TRBD2 (5 bases). Trimming stripped 4 bases from V and 12 bases from J, with 10 bases between. The V gene's germline CDR1 is PRHDT and CDR2 FYEKMQ (reference sequence). The CDR3 covers 11 residues.

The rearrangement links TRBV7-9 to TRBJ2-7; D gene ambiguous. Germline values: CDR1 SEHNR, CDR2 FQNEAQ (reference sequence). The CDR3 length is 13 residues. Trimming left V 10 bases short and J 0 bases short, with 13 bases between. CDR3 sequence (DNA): TGTGCCACCACCCCCAGTTCCTCCTACGAGCAGTACTTC. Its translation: CATTPSSSYEQYF.

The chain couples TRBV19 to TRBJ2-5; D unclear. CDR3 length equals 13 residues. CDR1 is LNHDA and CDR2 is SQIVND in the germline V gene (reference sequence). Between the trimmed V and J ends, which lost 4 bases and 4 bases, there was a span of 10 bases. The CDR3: CASSTDPGETQYF. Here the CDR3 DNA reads TGTGCCAGTAGTACAGACCCCGGAGAGACCCAGTACTTC. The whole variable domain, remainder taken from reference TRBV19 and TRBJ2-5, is DGGITQSPKYLFRKEGQNVTLSCEQNLNHDAMYWYRQDPGQGLRLIYYSQIVNDFQKGDIAEGYSVSREKKESFPLTVTSAQKNPTAFYLCASSTDPGETQYFGPGTRLLVL.

CDR3 DNA sequence: TGTGCCAGCAGCCGCGTCCGACAGTCTGGGGCCAACGTCCTGACTTTC. Translation gives CASSRVRQSGANVLTF. The rearrangement uses TRBV7-2 and TRBJ2-6, with D tentatively TRBD1 (5 bases). Germline CDR1 is SGHTA and CDR2 is FQGNSA. The CDR3 is 16 amino acids. The V end lost 5 bases, the J end lost 1 base, and 12 bases lay between the germline ends.

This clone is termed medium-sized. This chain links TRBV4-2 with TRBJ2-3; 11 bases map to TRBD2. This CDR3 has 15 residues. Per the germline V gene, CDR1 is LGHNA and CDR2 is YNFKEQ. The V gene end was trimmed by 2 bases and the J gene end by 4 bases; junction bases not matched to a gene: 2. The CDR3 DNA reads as TGTGCCAGCAGCCAAACTAGCGGGAGTCCAGATACGCAGTATTTT. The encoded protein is CASSQTSGSPDTQYF.

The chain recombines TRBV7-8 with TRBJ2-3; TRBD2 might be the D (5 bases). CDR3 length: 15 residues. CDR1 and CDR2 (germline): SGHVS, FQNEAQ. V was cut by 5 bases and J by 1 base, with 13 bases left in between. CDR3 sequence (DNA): TGTGCCAGCAGCGGAAGCGGAACTCGCACAGATACGCAGTATTTT. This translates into CASSGSGTRTDTQYF.

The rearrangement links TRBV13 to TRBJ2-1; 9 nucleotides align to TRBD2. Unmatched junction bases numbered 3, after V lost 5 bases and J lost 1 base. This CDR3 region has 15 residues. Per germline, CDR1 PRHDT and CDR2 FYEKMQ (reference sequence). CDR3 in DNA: TGTGCCAGCAGCCGACTAGCGGCTTCCTACAATGAGCAGTTCTTC. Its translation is CASSRLAASYNEQFF.

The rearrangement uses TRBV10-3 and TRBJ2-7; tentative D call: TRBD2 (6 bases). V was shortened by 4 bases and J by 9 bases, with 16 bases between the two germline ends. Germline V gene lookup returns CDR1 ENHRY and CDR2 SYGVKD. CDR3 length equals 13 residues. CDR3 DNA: TGTGCCATCAGTGTTGGGACTGACCAGGTGCAGTACTTC. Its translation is CAISVGTDQVQYF.

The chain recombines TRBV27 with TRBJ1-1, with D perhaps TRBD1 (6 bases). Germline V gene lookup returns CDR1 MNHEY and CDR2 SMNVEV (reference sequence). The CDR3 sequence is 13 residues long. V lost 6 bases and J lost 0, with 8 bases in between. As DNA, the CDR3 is TGTGCCAGCAGGTGGGACATGAACACTGAAGCTTTCTTT. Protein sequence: CASRWDMNTEAFF.

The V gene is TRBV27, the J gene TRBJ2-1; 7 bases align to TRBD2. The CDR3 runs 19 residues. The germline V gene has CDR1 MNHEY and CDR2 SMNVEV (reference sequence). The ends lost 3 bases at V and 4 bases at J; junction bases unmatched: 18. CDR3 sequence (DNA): TGTGCCAGCAGTTTTAAATTGGGCTTGGGCGGGAGAGGATACAATGAGCAGTTCTTC. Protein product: CASSFKLGLGGRGYNEQFF.